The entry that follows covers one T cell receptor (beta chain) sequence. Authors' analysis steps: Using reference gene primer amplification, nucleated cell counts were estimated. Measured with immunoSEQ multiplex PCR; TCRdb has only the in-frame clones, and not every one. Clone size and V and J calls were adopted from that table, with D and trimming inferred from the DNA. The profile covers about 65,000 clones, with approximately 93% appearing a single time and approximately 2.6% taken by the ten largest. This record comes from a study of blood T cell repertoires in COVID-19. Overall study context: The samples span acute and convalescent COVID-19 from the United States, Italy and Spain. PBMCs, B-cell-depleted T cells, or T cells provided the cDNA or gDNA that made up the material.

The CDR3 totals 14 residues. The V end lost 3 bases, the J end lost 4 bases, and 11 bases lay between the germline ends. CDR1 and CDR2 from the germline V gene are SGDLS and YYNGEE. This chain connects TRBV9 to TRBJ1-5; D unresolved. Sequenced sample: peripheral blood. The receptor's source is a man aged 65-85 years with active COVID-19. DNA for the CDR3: TGTGCCAGCAGCGCCGAGGGCGGAAATCAGCCCCAGCATTTT. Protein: CASSAEGGNQPQHF.